The sequence of this TCR beta chain was determined in a study of radiotherapy plus CTLA-4 blockade in lung cancer. Sequencing used immunoSEQ multiplex PCR; TCRdb keeps in-frame clones, though not all of them. Of about 90,000 clones in the sample, about four fifths were seen once. The germline CDR1 and CDR2 sequences are KGHSH and LQKENI. The CDR3 contains 13 residues. Trimming took 2 bases from V and 4 from J, leaving 6 bases between them. V usage is TRBV18 and J usage is TRBJ1-5; unclear D gene. The clonotype originates from a human donor with non-small cell lung cancer that progressed on radiotherapy plus ipilimumab. Sequenced here: peripheral blood, sampled from a patient treated with radiotherapy plus ipilimumab. CDR3 nucleotide sequence: TGTGCCAGCTCACCAGGGGTGAATCAGCCCCAGCATTTT. Translating it yields CASSPGVNQPQHF.